The 5 T cell receptor beta chains reported below all come from one sample, sequenced in a study of technical replicates of blood from a handful of donors (dated by TCRdb to between 2016 and 2019). Receptor libraries were prepared by the immunoSEQ multiplex PCR assay. In TCRdb, the immuneACCESS table is reduced to in-frame sequences with V and J assigned. These tables do not hold every clone; where another copy was compared, an unresolved V gene accounts for under half, and the others remain unexplained. A total of 75,000 to 90,000 clones appear in this sample, 85% to 95% of them only once. Of the sample, roughly 0.25% falls within the top ten clones. The sequencing input was T cells isolated from PBMCs. The source of these receptors is a human donor in good health.

The rearrangement uses TRBV6-6 and TRBJ2-2; D is perhaps TRBD2 (6 bases). The CDR3 extends over 14 amino acids. The germline gives CDR1 MNHNY, CDR2 SVGAGI (reference sequence). Trimming left V 2 bases short and J 8 bases short, with 12 bases between. The CDR3 sequence is CASSYGLAMGELFF. The CDR3 region has the DNA TGTGCCAGCAGTTACGGTCTAGCGATGGGGGAGCTGTTTTTT.

This chain uses TRBV4-1 with TRBJ2-5; D is possibly TRBD2 (5 bases). This CDR3 has 15 residues. V was pared by 1 base and J by 5 bases, with 14 bases between. CDR1 MGHRA and CDR2 YSYEKL come from the germline V gene. The CDR3 nucleotides read TGCGCCAGCAGCCAAGGCCAAGGCGGGCCTGAGACCCAGTACTTC. It yields the protein CASSQGQGGPETQYF.

This rearrangement joins TRBV5-1 to TRBJ2-7; 11 nucleotides match TRBD1. The junction had 4 bases not matched to a gene; V was cut back by 4 bases and J by 4 bases. The germline V gene has CDR1 SGHRS and CDR2 YFSETQ. The CDR3 totals 14 residues. The CDR3 reads CASSRDRGGYEQYF. In DNA form, the CDR3 reads TGCGCCAGCAGCCGGGACAGGGGGGGGTACGAGCAGTACTTC.

The gene calls are TRBV5-1 and TRBJ2-5; 9 bases are shared with TRBD1. This CDR3 has 16 amino acids. CDR1 and CDR2 (germline): SGHRS, YFSETQ. Unmatched junction bases numbered 8, after V lost 0 bases and J lost 5 bases. The CDR3 nucleotides are TGCGCCAGCAGCTTGGCCCAGGGACAGGGCCGGGAGACCCAGTACTTC. Translating gives CASSLAQGQGRETQYF.

The rearrangement links TRBV7-8 to TRBJ1-5; the match to TRBD1 covers 7 bases. Looked up from germline, CDR1 is SGHVS and CDR2 is FQNEAQ. This CDR3 contains 15 residues. Trimming removed 5 bases from V and 2 bases from J; junction bases left unmatched: 6. CDR3 sequence reads: CASSMVGGGNQPQHF. CDR3 DNA sequence: TGTGCCAGCAGCATGGTAGGGGGCGGCAATCAGCCCCAGCATTTT.